Given below is one T cell receptor (beta chain) in context. CDR3 length equals 15 residues. V was clipped by 5 bases and J by 8 bases, with 20 bases between them. Germline assignment: CDR1 SGHAT and CDR2 FQNNGV. The method was immunoSEQ multiplex PCR; TCRdb's version includes in-frame clones alone and lacks a portion of them. The sample shows fewer than 25,000 clones, 80% to 95% of them seen only once. This record comes from a study of lymphopenia after photon versus proton radiotherapy. The sequencing here drew on peripheral blood, taken from a patient treated with proton-based radiotherapy. This chain uses TRBV11-2 with TRBJ2-3, with D tentatively TRBD2 (5 bases). The receptor's source is an older woman with pancreatic cancer. Some clones in this sample may be carry-over from other donors' samples. The DNA for the CDR3 is TGTGCCAGCAGCCAGAGCGGAGCCTCCTTCGGTACGCAGTATTTT. It codes for CASSQSGASFGTQYF.